Below, 3 T cell receptor beta chains from the same sample are listed, as sequenced in a study of cytomegalovirus exposure and HLA in healthy donors. The PCR had 60 Vbeta and 13 Jbeta primers. Generated by immunoSEQ multiplex PCR, the TCRdb table keeps only in-frame clones and is missing some. The data contain roughly 180,000 clones, approximately 80% of them seen just once; the ten biggest clones take up roughly 0.69%. The sample comprised PBMCs. These receptor sequences come from a woman between 18 and 29 years old in good health and CMV-seronegative.

This chain connects TRBV14 to TRBJ2-1; 11 nucleotides agree with TRBD1. V lost 4 bases to trimming and J lost 9 bases; unmatched junction nucleotides: 14. CDR1 SGHDN and CDR2 FVKESK come from the germline V gene. The CDR3 has 17 amino acids. The CDR3 nucleotides are TGTGCCAGCAGCCGCGCCCCGAAGTGGACAGGGGGCGGTGAGCAGTTCTTC. Protein product: CASSRAPKWTGGGEQFF. The variable domain in full, completed from reference TRBV14 and TRBJ2-1, reads EAGVTQFPSHSVIEKGQTVTLRCDPISGHDNLYWYRRVMGKEIKFLLHFVKESKQDESGMPNNRFLAERTGGTYSTLKVQPAELEDSGVYFCASSRAPKWTGGGEQFFGPGTRLTVL.

The rearrangement links TRBV10-1 to TRBJ2-1, with 16 bases fitting TRBD2. The CDR3 has 18 amino acids. Trimming cost V 4 bases and J 6 bases; bases outside gene matches: 9. Germline assignment: CDR1 WNHNN and CDR2 SYGVQD (reference sequence). The CDR3 DNA reads TGCGCCAGCAGTGCCGGGACTAGCGGGAGGGCCCGGGCCAATGAGCAGTTCTTC. Amino acid sequence: CASSAGTSGRARANEQFF.

The V gene is TRBV6-6, the J gene TRBJ1-2, with TRBD1 matching 10 bases. V was pared by 5 bases and J by 4 bases, with 7 bases of the junction left unmatched. Germline CDR1 is MNHNY and CDR2 is SVGAGI (reference sequence). The CDR3 consists of 15 residues. For the CDR3, the DNA is TGTGCCAGCAGTCTCGACAGGGGGCGGGCCTATGGCTACACCTTC. This codes for CASSLDRGRAYGYTF.